The sequence of this T cell receptor beta chain was determined in a study of blood T cell repertoires in COVID-19. This clone was seen only once. V was cut by 1 base and J by 5 bases, with 8 bases left in between. Germline-derived CDR1 and CDR2 are SEHNR and FQNEAQ (reference sequence). The CDR3 is 13 residues long. TCRdb's copy holds only in-frame clones and misses some; the assay was immunoSEQ multiplex PCR. The sample lists about 81,000 clones; about nine tenths were seen once. V is TRBV7-9 and J is TRBJ2-5; D remains unclear. Sequences were obtained from peripheral blood. This clonotype was sampled from a woman between 50 and 59 years old in a cohort sampled during active COVID-19. CDR3 sequence reads: CASSLGQAETQYF. The CDR3 DNA reads TGTGCCAGCAGCTTAGGGCAGGCCGAGACCCAGTACTTC.